The clone carrying this T cell receptor (beta chain) was detected many times. Antigen: not known. The V gene's germline CDR1 is PRHDT and CDR2 FYEKMQ (reference sequence). This CDR3 region has 14 residues. V lost 3 bases, J lost 3 bases, and 12 bases lay in between. This specimen comes from a study of blood T cells in healthy people across ages. Findings and limits, study-wide: Both naive CD4+ cell counts and diversity were greater in long-lived donors than in aged donors. TCR beta diversity tracked closely with naive T cell percentage.

Isolation recovered at least 6.5 million PBMCs from every sample. The use of a sample-barcoded 5' primer and a J-beta primer mix characterized a second PCR of roughly 6 to 11 cycles. Researchers report that a template-switch adaptor with 12 random nucleotides tagged each cDNA molecule. TCRdb reprocessed the 5' RACE reads via MiXCR and lists one record per CDR3 protein. This repertoire shows 650,000 to 1,000,000 distinct CDR3 sequences, 30% to 45% found once; its top ten account for 13%. This clonotype originated in a man aged 18 to 35 in good health. The V gene is TRBV13, the J gene TRBJ2-7, with D maybe TRBD1 (5 bases). Sequencing input: blood. As DNA, the CDR3 is TGTGCCAGCAGCTTTCAGGGTATTTACTACGAGCAGTACTTC. Protein: CASSFQGIYYEQYF.